This T cell receptor (beta chain) originates from a study of blood T cell repertoires in COVID-19. Looking at the study overall: Collection of acute and convalescent COVID-19 samples took place in the United States, Italy and Spain. Sources were T cells, B-cell-depleted T cells, or PBMCs; the material itself was cDNA or gDNA.

This table comes from immunoSEQ multiplex PCR, and its TCRdb copy is limited to in-frame clones, with some not included. The table lists about 220,000 clones, around 85% of them singletons. This CDR3 comprises 15 residues. Germline CDR1 SGHRS, CDR2 YFSETQ. J gave up 4 bases and V 4 bases, and 6 bases lay outside the gene matches. The clonotype comes from a woman in her sixties or seventies with COVID-19, enrolled during active disease. V gene TRBV5-1 combines with J gene TRBJ1-1; 11 positions agree with TRBD1. Sequences were obtained from peripheral blood. The CDR3 DNA reads TGCGCCAGCAGCCCCCGGACAGGGGGCATCACTGAAGCTTTCTTT. Translating gives CASSPRTGGITEAFF.